This T cell receptor beta chain was profiled in a study of identical twins. Broader study findings: Beta out-of-frame twin sharing showed a weaker excess. Memory repertoires lacked the insertion deficit that abundant cord blood beta clonotypes showed.

Trimming cost V 0 bases and J 0 bases, with 12 bases left between them. Germline V gene sequence: CDR1 SGHTA, CDR2 FQGNSA. This CDR3 contains 18 residues. Template switching (which added a universal primer site) was used, and cDNA carried unique molecular identifiers. Via MiXCR, TCRdb re-called the 5' RACE reads, giving one row per CDR3 protein. The sample includes around 1.7 million distinct CDR3 sequences, under 35% of them seen just once. Every one of the donors was a healthy Caucasian. Concerning this clonotype itself: The antigen is unknown.

The clonotype originates from a newborn girl in good health. Sample: cord blood. The chain has TRBV7-2 and TRBJ1-6; possibly TRBD1 for D (6 bases). This CDR3 is CASSLAGTGSSYNSPLHF. In nucleotides, the CDR3 is TGTGCCAGCAGCTTAGCGGGTACAGGGAGCTCCTATAATTCACCCCTCCACTTT.